This TCR beta chain is drawn from a study of blood T cell repertoires in COVID-19. V was trimmed by 0 bases and J by 3 bases, leaving 8 bases between them. The CDR3 contains 14 residues. Germline V gene lookup returns CDR1 WNHNN and CDR2 SYGVQD (reference sequence). Measured with immunoSEQ multiplex PCR; TCRdb has only the in-frame clones, and not every one. The sample includes around 300,000 clones, approximately 88% seen only once; the top ten take 2.2%. This sequence originates from a man over 45 with acute or convalescent COVID-19. This sequence joins TRBV10-1 and TRBJ2-5; D is unclear. Material for sequencing was peripheral blood. CDR3 bases: TGCGCCAGCAGTGAGTCTTCCCAGGAAGAGACCCAGTACTTC. Encoded protein: CASSESSQEETQYF.